Below, 25 T cell receptor beta chains from the same sample are listed, as sequenced in a study of shared clonotypes between healthy human individuals. Some clones are missing from TCRdb's copy, which holds only in-frame ones; the method was immunoSEQ multiplex PCR. Among 550,000 to 850,000 clones listed, 74% were seen once. Sequencing input: memory CD4+ T cells sorted from blood. Sample subset: CD45RA-negative fraction. The origin of the receptors is a woman younger than 45 in good health.

The chain carries TRBV6-1 and TRBJ2-7, with 7 bases fitting TRBD1. Germline CDR1 reads MNHNS; CDR2 reads SASEGT. The CDR3 covers 14 residues. J was trimmed by 3 bases and V by 1 base; bases with no gene match: 3. This chain's CDR3 is CASSEEGTVYEQYF. The CDR3 DNA sequence: TGTGCCAGCAGTGAAGAGGGGACAGTCTACGAGCAGTACTTC.

Turning to this clone: Since a far larger clone is one base different, this is likely a read error. The chain recombines TRBV7-9 with TRBJ2-1, with D maybe TRBD2 (5 bases). Trimming took 2 bases from V and 6 from J, leaving 5 bases between them. This CDR3 spans 12 amino acids. Germline V lookup: CDR1 SEHNR, CDR2 FQNEAQ (reference sequence). The DNA of the CDR3 is TGTGCCAGCAGCTTAAGCGGCAATGAGCAGTTCTTC. Its translation: CASSLSGNEQFF.

The chain has TRBV6-5 and TRBJ2-1, with 11 bases lining up with TRBD2. J was trimmed by 7 bases and V by 7 bases; bases with no gene match: 9. The CDR3 runs to 15 residues. Germline-derived CDR1 and CDR2 are MNHEY and SVGAGI. CDR3 sequence (DNA): TGTGCCAGCATTGACGGGACTAGCGGAAAAAATGAGCAGTTCTTC. Translation: CASIDGTSGKNEQFF.

The V gene is TRBV28, the J gene TRBJ2-1; 13 bases align to TRBD2. Germline V lookup: CDR1 MDHEN, CDR2 SYDVKM. The CDR3 extends over 17 amino acids. Trimming removed 8 bases from V and 5 bases from J; junction bases left unmatched: 12. The CDR3 sequence is CASPGTSGTMWDNEQFF. For the CDR3, the DNA is TGTGCCAGCCCTGGGACTAGCGGGACCATGTGGGACAATGAGCAGTTCTTC. The full variable domain, in which reference TRBV28 and TRBJ2-1 provide the parts outside the CDR3, is DVKVTQSSRYLVKRTGEKVFLECVQDMDHENMFWYRQDPGLGLRLIYFSYDVKMKEKGDIPEGYSVSREKKERFSLILESASTNQTSMYLCASPGTSGTMWDNEQFFGPGTRLTVL.

A few counts support this clone. The rearrangement uses TRBV6-5 and TRBJ2-2, with 9 bases aligning to TRBD1. The junction had 4 bases not matched to a gene; V was cut back by 6 bases and J by 5 bases. CDR1 and CDR2 (germline): MNHEY, SVGAGI. The CDR3 sequence is 14 residues long. The CDR3 coding sequence is TGTGCCAGCAGGTCCGGACAGGGGACCGGGGAGCTGTTTTTT. Its translation is CASRSGQGTGELFF.

V usage is TRBV27 and J usage is TRBJ2-2; weak D call: TRBD1 (7 bases). This CDR3 has 16 amino acids. Per germline, CDR1 MNHEY and CDR2 SMNVEV (reference sequence). The V and J ends lost 6 bases and 1 base respectively, with 15 bases between them. CDR3 region: CASRRAGQLNTGELFF. The CDR3 DNA sequence: TGTGCCAGCAGGAGGGCGGGACAGCTGAACACCGGGGAGCTGTTTTTT.

This chain links TRBV7-9 with TRBJ2-5, with a possible D match to TRBD2 (5 bases). The CDR3 sequence is 12 residues long. Germline-derived CDR1 and CDR2 are SEHNR and FQNEAQ (reference sequence). The V gene lost 2 bases and the J gene lost 5 bases, with 6 bases spanning the gap. As DNA, the CDR3 is TGTGCCAGCAGCTTACGCGGGGAGACCCAGTACTTC. Protein product: CASSLRGETQYF.

The chain links TRBV7-9 to TRBJ1-5; possible D gene TRBD1, 5 bases. V shed 1 base and J shed 11 bases, with 24 bases lying between them. The CDR3 totals 17 residues. Germline V gene sequence: CDR1 SEHNR, CDR2 FQNEAQ (reference sequence). Here the CDR3 reads CASSLDPGFAPPGSQHF. The DNA for the CDR3 is TGTGCCAGCAGCTTAGATCCGGGTTTCGCCCCGCCAGGGTCCCAGCATTTT.

This clone came up once. The J gene is TRBJ1-1, the V gene TRBV9; D gene ambiguous. Looked up from germline, CDR1 is SGDLS and CDR2 is YYNGEE. This CDR3 region has 13 residues. V was cut by 6 bases and J by 1 base, with 10 bases left in between. The CDR3 reads CASNRRKNTEAFF. CDR3 DNA sequence: TGTGCCAGCAATAGGCGGAAGAACACTGAAGCTTTCTTT.

V is TRBV28 and J is TRBJ2-1; 7 nucleotides match TRBD2. CDR3 length: 16 amino acids. J gave up 3 bases and V 6 bases, and 11 bases lay outside the gene matches. Germline CDR1 and CDR2: MDHEN and SYDVKM. The CDR3 protein is CASRKRGSGFYNEQFF. Here the CDR3 DNA reads TGTGCCAGCAGGAAAAGGGGTAGCGGGTTCTACAATGAGCAGTTCTTC.

This chain uses TRBV7-9 with TRBJ2-5, with 14 nucleotides matching TRBD2. V lost 5 bases to trimming and J lost 5 bases; unmatched junction nucleotides: 7. The CDR3 is 16 amino acids. Germline CDR1 SEHNR, CDR2 FQNEAQ (reference sequence). The CDR3 loop reads CASSPGLAGGGETQYF. The CDR3 region has the DNA TGTGCCAGCAGCCCTGGACTAGCGGGAGGCGGGGAGACCCAGTACTTC.

This clone was found a few times. The chain couples TRBV19 to TRBJ2-1; TRBD1 agrees at 10 bases. This CDR3 spans 13 amino acids. Germline V gene sequence: CDR1 LNHDA, CDR2 SQIVND (reference sequence). The trim removed 8 bases at V and 6 bases at J, leaving 4 bases unmatched. CDR3 sequence: CASVRTGGNEQFF. The CDR3 DNA reads as TGTGCCAGTGTCAGGACAGGGGGCAATGAGCAGTTCTTC.

V usage is TRBV28 and J usage is TRBJ1-1; possible D gene TRBD1, 5 bases. V gave up 6 bases and J gave up 1 base, with 15 bases separating them. The CDR3 sequence is 15 residues long. Germline V gene sequence: CDR1 MDHEN, CDR2 SYDVKM. The CDR3 here is CASRTRGAGNTEAFF. The DNA of the CDR3 is TGTGCCAGCAGGACCCGAGGGGCAGGGAACACTGAAGCTTTCTTT.

The V call is TRBV19, the J call TRBJ1-4; no firm D call. Trimming removed 5 bases at V and 4 bases at J, with 14 bases between. This CDR3 is 15 amino acids long. Germline CDR1 is LNHDA and CDR2 is SQIVND (reference sequence). The CDR3 reads CASSDGLGSNEKLFF. The CDR3 nucleotides are TGTGCCAGTAGTGATGGGCTCGGAAGTAATGAAAAACTGTTTTTT.

The chain uses TRBV19 and TRBJ1-5; no definite D call. Germline V gene sequence: CDR1 LNHDA, CDR2 SQIVND (reference sequence). This CDR3 is 16 amino acids long. V lost 2 bases and J lost 2, with 13 bases in between. CDR3 amino acids: CASSINAASGNQPQHF. In DNA, the CDR3 is TGTGCCAGTAGTATAAACGCGGCCTCGGGCAATCAGCCCCAGCATTTT.

CDR3 in amino acids: CASSGTGRGYEQYF. The CDR3 DNA follows: TGTGCCAGCAGTGGAACAGGGAGAGGCTACGAGCAGTACTTC. The rearrangement links TRBV6-1 to TRBJ2-7, with a possible D match to TRBD1 (6 bases). The CDR3 contains 14 residues. V was cut by 4 bases and J by 3 bases, with 13 bases left in between. The germline CDR1 and CDR2 sequences are MNHNS and SASEGT.

The table lists this clone with a count of one. V and J are TRBV20-1 and TRBJ1-2; D unclear. Trimming removed 6 bases at V and 7 bases at J, with 12 bases between. From germline, CDR1 is DFQATT and CDR2 SNEGSKA (reference sequence). CDR3 length equals 11 residues. Here the CDR3 reads CSAPPPGGYTF. The CDR3 DNA reads TGCAGTGCGCCCCCCCCGGGTGGCTACACCTTC.

This chain uses TRBV11-1 with TRBJ2-1, with TRBD2 identical over 8 bases. The germline V gene encodes CDR1 SGHAT and CDR2 FQDESV (reference sequence). V gave up 1 base and J gave up 8 bases; unmatched junction bases: 7. The CDR3 covers 15 residues. The CDR3 loop reads CASSLVREGLYEQFF. The CDR3 DNA follows: TGTGCCAGCAGCTTAGTCCGGGAGGGCCTCTATGAGCAGTTCTTC.

V and J are TRBV11-2 and TRBJ2-2; 7 nucleotides agree with TRBD1. Germline CDR1 reads SGHAT; CDR2 reads FQNNGV. V was pared by 6 bases and J by 5 bases, with 9 bases of the junction left unmatched. This CDR3 contains 15 residues. The CDR3 DNA reads as TGTGCCAGCAGTTCCCAGGGGGTTGGGACCGGGGAGCTGTTTTTT. Protein product: CASSSQGVGTGELFF.

The chain carries TRBV19 and TRBJ2-3; a weak D match, TRBD1 (6 bases). V gave up 5 bases and J gave up 1 base, with 13 bases separating them. The CDR3 has 15 residues. Germline V CDR1 and CDR2: LNHDA, SQIVND (reference sequence). The CDR3 loop is CASSPSNRGTDTQYF. The CDR3 DNA sequence: TGTGCCAGTAGTCCGTCCAACAGGGGCACAGATACGCAGTATTTT.

The sample holds many counts of this clone. The chain recombines TRBV7-8 with TRBJ2-7; D remains unclear. V lost 5 bases, J lost 7 bases, and 15 bases lay in between. CDR3 length equals 13 residues. Germline loops: CDR1 SGHVS, CDR2 FQNEAQ. The CDR3 DNA reads as TGTGCCAGCAGCCGTCGACTGAGTGCGGAGCAGTACTTC. Its translation is CASSRRLSAEQYF.

The chain has TRBV6-5 and TRBJ1-5; no clear D. The CDR3 runs 15 residues. The germline gives CDR1 MNHEY, CDR2 SVGAGI. The ends were cut back, 2 bases at V and 2 bases at J, with 10 bases in the middle. Written as DNA, the CDR3 is TGTGCCAGCAGTTACACAGCGTTCGGCAATCAGCCCCAGCATTTT. It specifies CASSYTAFGNQPQHF.

Here the CDR3 DNA reads TGTGCCAGCAGTGAAGCGCTTAGAGCGGTCGGAGGAGAGACCCAGTACTTC. Its translation is CASSEALRAVGGETQYF. The chain carries TRBV6-1 and TRBJ2-5; D may be TRBD2 (5 bases). V gave up 0 bases and J gave up 4 bases, with 18 bases separating them. The CDR3 has 17 residues. The germline V gene has CDR1 MNHNS and CDR2 SASEGT.

The rearrangement links TRBV18 to TRBJ1-3, with a weak D call TRBD1 (5 bases). V lost 1 base and J 0 bases, leaving 10 bases between the germline ends. The CDR3 covers 16 residues. Germline values: CDR1 KGHSH, CDR2 LQKENI. Written as DNA, the CDR3 is TGTGCCAGCTCACCACGTGACAGTCCCTCTGGAAACACCATATATTTT. It encodes CASSPRDSPSGNTIYF.

This clone has just a few counts. The chain is built from TRBV7-6 and TRBJ2-1, with D unresolved. This CDR3 comprises 15 residues. Trimming left V 2 bases short and J 0 bases short, with 8 bases between. CDR1 and CDR2 (germline): SGHVS, FNYEAQ. The CDR3 reads CASSLSGSSYNEQFF. For the CDR3, the DNA is TGTGCCAGCAGCTTATCCGGAAGCTCCTACAATGAGCAGTTCTTC. The complete variable domain, with remaining parts taken from reference TRBV7-6 and TRBJ2-1, reads GAGVSQSPRYKVTKRGQDVALRCDPISGHVSLYWYRQALGQGPEFLTYFNYEAQQDKSGLPNDRFSAERPEGSISTLTIQRTEQRDSAMYRCASSLSGSSYNEQFFGPGTRLTVL.